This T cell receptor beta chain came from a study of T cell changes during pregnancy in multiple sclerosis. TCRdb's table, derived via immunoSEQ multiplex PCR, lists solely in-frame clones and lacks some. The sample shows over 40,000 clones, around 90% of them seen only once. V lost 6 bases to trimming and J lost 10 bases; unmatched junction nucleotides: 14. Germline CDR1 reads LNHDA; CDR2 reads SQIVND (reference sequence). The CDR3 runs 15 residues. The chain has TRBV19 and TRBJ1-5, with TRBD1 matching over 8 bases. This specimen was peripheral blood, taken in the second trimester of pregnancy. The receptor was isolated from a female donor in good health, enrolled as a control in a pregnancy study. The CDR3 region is CASRGSDRARGPQHF. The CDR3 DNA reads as TGTGCCAGTAGAGGGTCGGACAGGGCGAGAGGCCCCCAGCATTTT.